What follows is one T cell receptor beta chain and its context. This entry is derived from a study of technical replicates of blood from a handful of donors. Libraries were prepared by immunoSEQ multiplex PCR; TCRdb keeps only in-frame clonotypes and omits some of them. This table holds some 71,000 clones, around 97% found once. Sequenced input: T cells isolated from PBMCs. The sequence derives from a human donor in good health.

CDR3 bases: TGTGCCAGCAGTTTAGCAGTTCTTAATTCACCCCTCCACTTT. Translating gives CASSLAVLNSPLHF. The chain employs TRBV27 and TRBJ1-6; D is unresolved. Germline V gives CDR1 MNHEY, CDR2 SMNVEV (reference sequence). The CDR3 is made up of 14 amino acids. V lost 2 bases and J 6 bases, leaving 8 bases between the germline ends.